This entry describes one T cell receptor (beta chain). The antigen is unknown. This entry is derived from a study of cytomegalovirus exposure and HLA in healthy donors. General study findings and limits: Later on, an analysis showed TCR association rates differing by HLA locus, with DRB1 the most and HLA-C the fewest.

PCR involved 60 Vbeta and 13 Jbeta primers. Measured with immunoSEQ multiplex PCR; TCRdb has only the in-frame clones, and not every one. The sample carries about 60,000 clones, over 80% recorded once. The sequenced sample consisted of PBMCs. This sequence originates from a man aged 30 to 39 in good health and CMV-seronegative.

CDR3 in DNA: TGTGCCAGTAGTATTCTGGAGGACTACGAGCAGTACTTC. This encodes CASSILEDYEQYF. The V and J genes are TRBV19 and TRBJ2-7, with D possibly TRBD2 on 5 matching bases. CDR1 is LNHDA and CDR2 is SQIVND in the germline V gene (reference sequence). Trimming shortened V by 3 bases and J by 3 bases, and 9 bases separated the two germline ends. This CDR3 has 13 amino acids.